These T cell receptor beta chains were read from a single sample in a study of naive and memory T cell subsets. TCRdb processed the UMI-ligation and nested PCR reads anew with MiXCR; each CDR3 protein has one entry. This sample has 130,000 to 150,000 distinct CDR3 sequences, with 22% found just once. Sequencing used naive CD4+ T cells from blood. These receptors all stem from a human donor in good health. Each CDR3 is given with its conserved first and last residue. A D gene is named only where the DNA matches it firmly. Expanded clones are given a class, and other clones once, few, many or no size at all.

V gene	J gene	CDR3 length	D gene	clone size	CDR3 DNA	CDR3 protein
TRBV20-1	TRBJ2-7	18	TRBD2	.	TGCAGTGCTTTCATGGGCCCGACTAGCGGGAGTACGGTTTACGAGCAGTACTTC	CSAFMGPTSGSTVYEQYF
TRBV7-2	TRBJ2-1	12	.	.	TGTGCCAGCAGCCCCTCCCACAATGAGCAGTTCTTC	CASSPSHNEQFF
TRBV30	TRBJ2-3	14	.	.	TGTGCCTGGAGCCACTTTAGCGTCGGAGATACGCAGTATTTT	CAWSHFSVGDTQYF
TRBV10-3	TRBJ2-2	16	.	.	TGTGCCATCAGTGAGTCCAGGGTGAAGGGAACCGGGGAGCTGTTTTTT	CAISESRVKGTGELFF
TRBV7-2	TRBJ2-1	16	TRBD1	.	TGTGCCAGCAGCTTAGGGGGGGGGACAGGGCGCGATGAGCAGTTCTTC	CASSLGGGTGRDEQFF
TRBV11-2	TRBJ2-1	18	TRBD2	many	TGTGCCAGCAGCTTAGATGGGGTACTAGCGGGAGGGCCACTTGAGCAGTTCTTC	CASSLDGVLAGGPLEQFF
TRBV19	TRBJ2-1	16	TRBD2	few	TGTGCCAGTAGTACCAAACTAGCGGGGGGTAAAAATGAGCAGTTCTTC	CASSTKLAGGKNEQFF
TRBV28	TRBJ1-5	16	TRBD1	.	TGTGCCAGCAGTTATATCCGCTCAGGGGGAAATCAGCCCCAGCATTTT	CASSYIRSGGNQPQHF
TRBV28	TRBJ1-1	14	TRBD1	.	TGTGCCAGCAGTTTAGGGACAGCCTACACTGAAGCTTTCTTT	CASSLGTAYTEAFF
TRBV12-5	TRBJ1-6	11	TRBD1	.	TGTGCTAGTGGTTTGGGACAGGGCATCTACTTT	CASGLGQGIYF
TRBV28	TRBJ2-7	11	.	.	TGTGCCAGCAGTTTAATGAGGGAGCAGCACTTC	CASSLMREQHF
TRBV19	TRBJ2-7	14	.	few	TGTGCCAGTAGTAGCCGGGGGATCAGCGACGAGCAGTACTTC	CASSSRGISDEQYF
TRBV11-2	TRBJ2-4	18	.	many	TGTGCCAGCAGCTTATTGGACACGACTTCGCGAGCCAAAAACATTCAGTACTTC	CASSLLDTTSRAKNIQYF
TRBV9	TRBJ2-3	15	.	.	TGTGCCAGCAGCGTAGAGGTAGGAGGGCCAGATACGCAGTATTTT	CASSVEVGGPDTQYF
TRBV29-1	TRBJ2-3	13	.	many	TGCAGCGTTGAACCACAGGGCACAGATACGCAGTATTTT	CSVEPQGTDTQYF
TRBV7-2	TRBJ2-7	15	.	few	TGTGCCAGCAGCTTACTAAGGCAACTAGACTACGAGCAGTACTTC	CASSLLRQLDYEQYF
TRBV3-1	TRBJ1-5	14	TRBD1	.	TGTGCCAGCAGCCCGACAGGGGCGGGTCAGCCCCAGCATTTT	CASSPTGAGQPQHF
TRBV3-1	TRBJ1-4	14	.	few	TGTGCCAGCAACCTAGGGCAGCGTAATGAAAAACTGTTTTTT	CASNLGQRNEKLFF
TRBV7-6	TRBJ2-1	15	.	.	TGTGCCAGCAGCTTATTACAAAACTCCTACAATGAGCAGTTCTTC	CASSLLQNSYNEQFF
TRBV6-5	TRBJ1-5	15	.	.	TGTGCCAGCAGTACTCGGGCTTACGGCAATCAGCCCCAGCATTTT	CASSTRAYGNQPQHF
TRBV5-1	TRBJ1-2	14	.	.	TGCGCCAGCAGCCTAGACGAAATGTCTTATGGCTACACCTTC	CASSLDEMSYGYTF
TRBV4-1	TRBJ2-5	14	.	many	TGCGCCAGCAGCCATTTACTAGGAATAGAGACCCAGTACTTC	CASSHLLGIETQYF
TRBV14	TRBJ2-1	18	TRBD1	.	TGTGCCAGCAGCCAAGTCTCACAGGGGTTTTTCTCCTACAATGAGCAGTTCTTC	CASSQVSQGFFSYNEQFF
TRBV3-1	TRBJ1-1	15	.	many	TGTGCCAGCAGCCCCGATATGAGGACTAACACTGAAGCTTTCTTT	CASSPDMRTNTEAFF
TRBV3-1	TRBJ2-2	14	.	.	TGTGCCAGCAGCCCAGGGTCGAACACCGGGGAGCTGTTTTTT	CASSPGSNTGELFF
TRBV20-1	TRBJ2-1	15	.	.	TGCAGTGCTACCGAACAACGTAGCTCCTACAATGAGCAGTTCTTC	CSATEQRSSYNEQFF
TRBV7-2	TRBJ2-1	16	TRBD2	.	TGTGCCAGCAGCTCTGGCGGCGGGAGAGTATACAATGAGCAGTTCTTC	CASSSGGGRVYNEQFF
TRBV20-1	TRBJ2-7	14	.	many	TGCAGTGCTATCCCAAACTCACGCCCCTACGAGCAGTACTTC	CSAIPNSRPYEQYF
TRBV11-2	TRBJ1-4	13	.	.	TGTGCCAGCAGCTTCCCACTTAATGAAAAACTGTTTTTT	CASSFPLNEKLFF
TRBV5-1	TRBJ2-1	12	.	.	TGCGCCAGCAGCCTTCTCTACAATGAGCAGTTCTTC	CASSLLYNEQFF
TRBV9	TRBJ1-1	15	.	.	TGTGCCAGCAGCGTAGCGGCAGGGCTGACCACTGAAGCTTTCTTT	CASSVAAGLTTEAFF
TRBV6-5	TRBJ2-7	15	.	.	TGTGCCAGCAGTTACTCGTTGGGGGCCGGTCGCGAGCAGTACTTC	CASSYSLGAGREQYF
TRBV5-1	TRBJ1-1	16	.	.	TGCGCCAGCAGCTTGGCTCCGGACAAAAGAAACACTGAAGCTTTCTTT	CASSLAPDKRNTEAFF
TRBV12-3/TRBV12-4	TRBJ1-2	16	.	few	TGTGCCAGCAGTTCCCCCACTGGGAACCGTGCCTATGGCTACACCTTC	CASSSPTGNRAYGYTF
TRBV9	TRBJ2-1	17	TRBD2	.	TGTGCCAGCAGCCCATCACTAGCGAGCGCCTCCTACAATGAGCAGTTCTTC	CASSPSLASASYNEQFF
TRBV12-3/TRBV12-4	TRBJ1-1	14	.	few	TGTGCCAGCAGTTTATGGGGGGGAGGCACTGAAGCTTTCTTT	CASSLWGGGTEAFF
TRBV6-1	TRBJ2-1	16	.	.	TGTGCCAGCAGTGAAGCGGGCACACTCACCTACAATGAGCAGTTCTTC	CASSEAGTLTYNEQFF
TRBV19	TRBJ2-2	15	.	few	TGTGCCAGTAGTATCCCCGGTGGGAACACCGGGGAGCTGTTTTTT	CASSIPGGNTGELFF
TRBV15	TRBJ2-7	15	TRBD2	.	TGTGCCACCAGCAGAGATCTAGCGGAGAACTACGAGCAGTACTTC	CATSRDLAENYEQYF
TRBV27	TRBJ2-7	13	.	.	TGTGCCAGCAGTCAGGGACTGATCTACGAGCAGTACTTC	CASSQGLIYEQYF
TRBV18	TRBJ2-5	12	.	.	TGTGCCAGCTCGTTAACCCAAGAGACCCAGTACTTC	CASSLTQETQYF
TRBV28	TRBJ2-7	12	.	.	TGTGCCACCTACGGGAACTCCTACGAGCAGTACTTC	CATYGNSYEQYF
TRBV6-5	TRBJ2-1	14	.	few	TGTGCCAGCAGTTACGAGGGGCCGCAGAATGAGCAGTTCTTC	CASSYEGPQNEQFF
TRBV6-1	TRBJ1-2	15	.	few	TGTGCCAGCACTAGGACGGCAGCGTCTAACTATGGCTACACCTTC	CASTRTAASNYGYTF
TRBV28	TRBJ1-1	14	.	few	TGTGCCAGCAAGTCAAGGCCCTGGGGCACTGAAGCTTTCTTT	CASKSRPWGTEAFF
TRBV19	TRBJ2-2	15	TRBD1	few	TGTGCCAGTAGTATCCTGACAGGGACGAGTGGGGAGCTGTTTTTT	CASSILTGTSGELFF
TRBV20-1	TRBJ2-4	13	.	many	TGCAGTGCTAGAGACTACCACGGAAACATTCAGTACTTC	CSARDYHGNIQYF
TRBV14	TRBJ2-2	17	TRBD1	few	TGTGCCAGCAGTCAGAGGACAGGTCGATACAGGGCCGGGGAGCTGTTTTTT	CASSQRTGRYRAGELFF
TRBV20-1	TRBJ2-1	13	TRBD1	.	TGCAGTGCGATGGACAGGGTTGGGAATGAGCAGTTCTTC	CSAMDRVGNEQFF
TRBV6-5	TRBJ2-1	15	.	.	TGTGCCAGCAGTCCCTCGGGCCTAGTCTCCTATGAGCAGTTCTTC	CASSPSGLVSYEQFF
TRBV7-6	TRBJ2-5	13	.	.	TGTGCCAGCAGCTTCGGAGCGCTGGAGACCCAGTACTTC	CASSFGALETQYF
TRBV28	TRBJ2-3	14	TRBD2	many	TGTGCCAGCAGTTTTCAGCGGGAGGGCATAGCGGAGTATTTT	CASSFQREGIAEYF
TRBV18	TRBJ2-3	11	.	few	TGTGCCAGCTCACCGGAAAATACGCAGTATTTT	CASSPENTQYF
TRBV28	TRBJ2-1	15	.	.	TGTGCCAGCAGTTTAAGTGCGGGACGGGTCAATGAGCAGTTCTTC	CASSLSAGRVNEQFF